This T cell receptor beta chain is from a study of OX40 agonist ivuxolimab in advanced cancers. Looking at the study overall: Among those enrolled, mean age was approximately 62 years (range about 23 to 80) and 75% to 85% were male.

This table comes from immunoSEQ multiplex PCR, and its TCRdb copy is limited to in-frame clones, with some not included. The sample contains about 37,000 clones, approximately 86% of which appear only once. Germline CDR1 and CDR2: MNHEY and SMNVEV (reference sequence). The V gene lost 4 bases and the J gene lost 8 bases, with 14 bases spanning the gap. CDR3 length: 13 amino acids. The sequences come from CD4+ or CD8+ T cells sorted from blood, collected in a trial of the OX40 agonist ivuxolimab. The rearrangement joins TRBV27 to TRBJ1-1; maybe TRBD1 (5 bases). The TCR originated in an adult with an advanced solid tumor such as melanoma, head and neck, liver or kidney cancer. The CDR3 region is CASSYIDSTEAFF. In DNA, the CDR3 is TGTGCCAGCAGTTACATCGACAGCACCGAAGCTTTCTTT.